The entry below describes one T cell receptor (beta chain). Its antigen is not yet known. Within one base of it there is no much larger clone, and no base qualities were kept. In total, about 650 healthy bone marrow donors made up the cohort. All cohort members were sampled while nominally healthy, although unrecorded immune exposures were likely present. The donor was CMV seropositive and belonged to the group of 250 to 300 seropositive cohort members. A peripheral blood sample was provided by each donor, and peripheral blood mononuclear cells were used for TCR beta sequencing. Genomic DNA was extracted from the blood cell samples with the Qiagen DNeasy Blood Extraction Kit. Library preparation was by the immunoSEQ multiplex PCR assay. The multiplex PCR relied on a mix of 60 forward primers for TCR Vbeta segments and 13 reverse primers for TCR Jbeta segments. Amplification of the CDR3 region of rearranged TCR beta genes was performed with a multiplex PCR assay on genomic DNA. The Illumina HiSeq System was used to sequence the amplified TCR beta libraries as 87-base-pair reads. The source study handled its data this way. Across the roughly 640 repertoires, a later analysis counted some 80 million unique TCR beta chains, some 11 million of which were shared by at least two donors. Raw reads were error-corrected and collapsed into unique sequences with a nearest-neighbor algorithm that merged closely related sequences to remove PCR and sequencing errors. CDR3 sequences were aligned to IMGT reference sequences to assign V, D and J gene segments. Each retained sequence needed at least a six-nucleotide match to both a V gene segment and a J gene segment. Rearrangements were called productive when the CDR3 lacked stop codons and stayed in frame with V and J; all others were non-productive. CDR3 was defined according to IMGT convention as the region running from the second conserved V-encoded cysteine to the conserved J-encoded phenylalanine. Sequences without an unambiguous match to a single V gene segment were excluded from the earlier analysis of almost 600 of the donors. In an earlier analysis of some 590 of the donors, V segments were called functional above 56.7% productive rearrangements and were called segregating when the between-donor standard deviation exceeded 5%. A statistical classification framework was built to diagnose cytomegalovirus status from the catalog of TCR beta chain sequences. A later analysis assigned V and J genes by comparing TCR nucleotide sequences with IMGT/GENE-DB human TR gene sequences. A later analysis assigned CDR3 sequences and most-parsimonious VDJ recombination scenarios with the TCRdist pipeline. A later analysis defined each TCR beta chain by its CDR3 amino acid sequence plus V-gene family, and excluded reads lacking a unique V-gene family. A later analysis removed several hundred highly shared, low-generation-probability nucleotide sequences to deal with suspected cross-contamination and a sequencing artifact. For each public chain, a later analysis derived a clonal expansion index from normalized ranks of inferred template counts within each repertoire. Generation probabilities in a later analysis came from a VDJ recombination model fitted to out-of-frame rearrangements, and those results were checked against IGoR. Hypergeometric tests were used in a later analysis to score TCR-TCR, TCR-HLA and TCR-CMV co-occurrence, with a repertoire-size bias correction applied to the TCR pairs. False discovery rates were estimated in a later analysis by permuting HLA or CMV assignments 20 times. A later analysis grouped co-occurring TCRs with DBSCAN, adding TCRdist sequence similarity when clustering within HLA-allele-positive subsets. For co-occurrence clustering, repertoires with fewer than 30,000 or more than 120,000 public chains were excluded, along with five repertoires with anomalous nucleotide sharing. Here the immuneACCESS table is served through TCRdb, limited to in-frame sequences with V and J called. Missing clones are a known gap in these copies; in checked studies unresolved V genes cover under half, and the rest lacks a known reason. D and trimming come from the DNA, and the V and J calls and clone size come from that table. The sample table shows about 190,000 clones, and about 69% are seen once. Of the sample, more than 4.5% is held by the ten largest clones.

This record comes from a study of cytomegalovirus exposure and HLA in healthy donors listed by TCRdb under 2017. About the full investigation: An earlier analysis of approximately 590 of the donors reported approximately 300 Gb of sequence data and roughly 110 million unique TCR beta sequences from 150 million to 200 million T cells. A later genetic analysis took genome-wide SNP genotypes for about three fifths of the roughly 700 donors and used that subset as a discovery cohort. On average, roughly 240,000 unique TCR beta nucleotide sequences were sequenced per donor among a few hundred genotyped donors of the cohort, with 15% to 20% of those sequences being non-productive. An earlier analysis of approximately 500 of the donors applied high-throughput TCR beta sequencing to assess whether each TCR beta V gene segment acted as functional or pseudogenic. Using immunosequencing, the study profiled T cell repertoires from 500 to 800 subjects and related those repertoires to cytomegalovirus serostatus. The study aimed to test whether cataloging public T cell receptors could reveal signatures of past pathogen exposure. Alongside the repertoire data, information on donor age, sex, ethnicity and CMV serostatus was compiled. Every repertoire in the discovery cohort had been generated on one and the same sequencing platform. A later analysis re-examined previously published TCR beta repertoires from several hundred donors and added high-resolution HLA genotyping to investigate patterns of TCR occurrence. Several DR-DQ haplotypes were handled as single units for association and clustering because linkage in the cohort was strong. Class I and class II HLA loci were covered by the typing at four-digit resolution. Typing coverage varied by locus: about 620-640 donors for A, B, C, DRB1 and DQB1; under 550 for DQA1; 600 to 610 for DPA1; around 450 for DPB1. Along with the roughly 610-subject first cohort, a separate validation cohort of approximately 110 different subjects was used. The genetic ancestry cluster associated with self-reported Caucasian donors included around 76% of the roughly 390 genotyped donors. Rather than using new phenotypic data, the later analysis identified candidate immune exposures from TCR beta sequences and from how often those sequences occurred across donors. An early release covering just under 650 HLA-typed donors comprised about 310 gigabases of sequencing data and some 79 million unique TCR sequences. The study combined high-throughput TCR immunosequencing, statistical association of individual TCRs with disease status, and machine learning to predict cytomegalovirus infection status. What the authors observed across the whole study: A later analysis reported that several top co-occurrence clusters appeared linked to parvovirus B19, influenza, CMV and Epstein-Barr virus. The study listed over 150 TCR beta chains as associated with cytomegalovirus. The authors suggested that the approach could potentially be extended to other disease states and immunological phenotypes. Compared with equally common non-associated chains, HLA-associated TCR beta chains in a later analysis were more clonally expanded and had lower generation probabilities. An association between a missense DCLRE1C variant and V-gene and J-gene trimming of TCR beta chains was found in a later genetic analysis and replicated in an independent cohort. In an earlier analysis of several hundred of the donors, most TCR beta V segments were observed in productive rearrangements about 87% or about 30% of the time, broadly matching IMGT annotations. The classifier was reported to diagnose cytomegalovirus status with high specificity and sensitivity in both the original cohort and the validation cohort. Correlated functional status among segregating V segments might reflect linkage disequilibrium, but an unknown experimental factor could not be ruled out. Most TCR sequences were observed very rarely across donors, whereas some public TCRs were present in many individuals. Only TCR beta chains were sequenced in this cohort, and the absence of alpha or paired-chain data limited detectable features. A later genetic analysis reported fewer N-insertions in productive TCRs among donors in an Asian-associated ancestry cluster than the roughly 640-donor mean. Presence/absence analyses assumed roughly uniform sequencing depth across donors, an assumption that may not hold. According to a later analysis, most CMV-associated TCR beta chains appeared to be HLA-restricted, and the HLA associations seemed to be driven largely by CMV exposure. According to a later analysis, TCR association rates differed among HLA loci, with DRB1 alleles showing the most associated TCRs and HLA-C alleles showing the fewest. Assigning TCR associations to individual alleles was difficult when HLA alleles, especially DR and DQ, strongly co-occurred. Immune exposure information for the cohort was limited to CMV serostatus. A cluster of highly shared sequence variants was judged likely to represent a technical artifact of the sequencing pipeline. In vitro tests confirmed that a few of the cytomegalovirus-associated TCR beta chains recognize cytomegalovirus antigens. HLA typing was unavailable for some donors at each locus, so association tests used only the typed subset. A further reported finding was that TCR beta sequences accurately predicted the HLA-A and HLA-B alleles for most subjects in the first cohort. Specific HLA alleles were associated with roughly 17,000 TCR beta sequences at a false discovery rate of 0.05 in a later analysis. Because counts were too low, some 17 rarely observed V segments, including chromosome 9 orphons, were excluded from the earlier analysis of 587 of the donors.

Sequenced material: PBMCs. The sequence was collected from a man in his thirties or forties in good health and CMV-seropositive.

For the CDR3, the sequence is CASSGLQGNGYTF. The nucleotide sequence is given as TGTGCCAGCAGCGGATTACAGGGAAATGGCTACACCTTC. Here the chain combines TRBV5-5 and TRBJ1-2, with TRBD1 perhaps the D gene, on 6 matching bases. From the germline V gene (reference sequence), CDR1 is SGHKS and CDR2 is YYEKEE. Inclusive of the bounding cysteine and phenylalanine, the CDR3 is 13 residues long. Left in the record is the CDR3 DNA by itself, 39 bases read in frame from the first base. The V end loses 4 bases and the J end loses 6 bases, and a stretch of 13 bases separates them.